This T cell receptor beta chain was observed in a study of blood T cell repertoires in COVID-19. Cohort assignment relied on participant-reported clinical history. Either two negative PCRs, clearance, or symptom resolution qualified Cohort 3 donors as recovered. In the study's own analysis: Amplification from reference gene primers served as the basis for estimated nucleated cell counts. The repertoire was sequenced with immunoSEQ multiplex PCR; TCRdb's copy has only in-frame clones and lacks some. That table is the source of V, J and clone size, and D and trimming were worked out from the DNA. Among 290,000 or so clones listed, 90% were seen once. Trimming removed 11 bases at V and 3 bases at J, with 17 bases between. The germline V gene encodes CDR1 ENHRY and CDR2 SYGVKD. The CDR3 has 14 residues.

The chain is built from TRBV10-3 and TRBJ1-5; a possible D gene is TRBD1 (5 bases). The sample was PBMCs or T cells enriched from blood (not recorded which). This receptor was taken from a woman aged 25-40 years who had recovered from COVID-19. This CDR3 is CASQTVGDNQPQHF. The CDR3 nucleotides are TGTGCCTCACAGACTGTAGGGGACAATCAGCCCCAGCATTTT.